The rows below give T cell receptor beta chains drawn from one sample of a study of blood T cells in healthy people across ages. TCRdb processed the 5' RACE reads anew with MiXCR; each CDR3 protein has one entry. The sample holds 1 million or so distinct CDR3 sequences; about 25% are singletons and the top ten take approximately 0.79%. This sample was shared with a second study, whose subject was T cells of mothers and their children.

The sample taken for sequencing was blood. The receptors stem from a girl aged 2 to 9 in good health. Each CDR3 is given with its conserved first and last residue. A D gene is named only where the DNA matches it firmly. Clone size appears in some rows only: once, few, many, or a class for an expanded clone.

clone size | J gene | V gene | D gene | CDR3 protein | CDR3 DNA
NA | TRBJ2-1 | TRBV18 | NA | CASSVGRGVHNEQFF | TGTGCCAGCTCAGTCGGTAGGGGAGTTCACAATGAGCAGTTCTTC
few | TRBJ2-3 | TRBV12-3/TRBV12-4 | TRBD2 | CASSLKLAKDTQYF | TGTGCCAGCAGTTTAAAACTAGCGAAAGATACGCAGTATTTT
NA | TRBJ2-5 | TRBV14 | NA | CASSQGGLRDSEAQYF | TGTGCCAGCAGCCAAGGTGGACTTCGTGATTCAGAGGCCCAGTACTTC
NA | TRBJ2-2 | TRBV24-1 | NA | CATSSKSAWLAGELFF | TGTGCCACCAGTTCGAAATCCGCGTGGTTGGCCGGGGAGCTGTTTTTT
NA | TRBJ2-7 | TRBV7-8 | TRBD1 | CASSRSGTASYEQSF | TGTGCCAGCAGCCGATCCGGGACAGCCTCCTACGAGCAGTCCTTC
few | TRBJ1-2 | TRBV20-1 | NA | CSAHDRTYGYTF | TGCAGTGCTCATGACAGGACTTATGGCTACACCTTC
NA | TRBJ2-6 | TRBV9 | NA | CASSLLPDRANVLTF | TGTGCCAGCAGCCTTCTACCCGACAGGGCCAACGTCCTGACTTTC
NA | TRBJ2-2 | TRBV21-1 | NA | CASSKERSYYTGELFF | TGTGCCAGCAGCAAAGAGAGGAGTTATTATACCGGGGAGCTGTTTTTT
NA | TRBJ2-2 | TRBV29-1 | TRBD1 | CSVEDWDRVTGELFF | TGCAGCGTTGAAGATTGGGACAGGGTCACCGGGGAGCTGTTTTTT
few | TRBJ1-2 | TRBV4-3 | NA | CASSQETDYGYTF | TGCGCCAGCAGCCAAGAGACAGACTATGGCTACACCTTC
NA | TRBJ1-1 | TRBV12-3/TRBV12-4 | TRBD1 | CASSSGRGKGAFF | TGTGCCAGCAGTTCCGGCAGGGGGAAGGGAGCTTTCTTT
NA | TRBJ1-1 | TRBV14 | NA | CASSQDIWGNTEAFF | TGTGCCAGCAGCCAAGATATTTGGGGGAACACTGAAGCTTTCTTT
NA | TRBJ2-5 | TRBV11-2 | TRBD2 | CASSLGEGLAGVWQETQYF | TGTGCCAGCAGCTTAGGGGAGGGGCTAGCGGGAGTATGGCAAGAGACCCAGTACTTC
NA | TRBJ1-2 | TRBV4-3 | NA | CASSQVKSNYGYTF | TGCGCCAGCAGCCAAGTAAAGTCTAACTATGGCTACACCTTC
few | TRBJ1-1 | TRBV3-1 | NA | CASSPDTFQTEAFF | TGTGCCAGCAGCCCGGACACCTTCCAGACTGAAGCTTTCTTT
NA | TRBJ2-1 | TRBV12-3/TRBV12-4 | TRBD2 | CASSLRGDYNEQFF | TGTGCCAGCAGTTTACGGGGGGACTACAATGAGCAGTTCTTC
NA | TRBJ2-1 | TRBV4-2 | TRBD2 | CASSQAAGGIGEQFF | TGTGCCAGCAGCCAAGCAGCGGGAGGAATCGGTGAGCAGTTCTTC
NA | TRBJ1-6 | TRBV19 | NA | CASRIRGSSYNSPLHF | TGTGCCAGTAGGATCAGGGGATCCTCCTATAATTCACCCCTCCACTTT
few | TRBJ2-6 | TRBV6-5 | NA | CASSYSSRGGTGANVLTF | TGTGCCAGCAGTTACTCGAGCAGGGGAGGTACTGGGGCCAACGTCCTGACTTTC
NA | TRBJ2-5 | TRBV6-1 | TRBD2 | CASSGGVITSGRMETQYF | TGTGCCAGCAGTGGGGGGGTAATAACTAGCGGGAGAATGGAGACCCAGTACTTC
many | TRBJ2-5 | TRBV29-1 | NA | CSVAGQYQETQYF | TGCAGCGTGGCTGGACAGTACCAAGAGACCCAGTACTTC
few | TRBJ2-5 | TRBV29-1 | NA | CSVPDYRETQYF | TGCAGCGTTCCGGACTACCGAGAGACCCAGTACTTC
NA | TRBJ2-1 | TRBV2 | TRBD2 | CASRAAWEGNEQFF | TGTGCCAGCCGTGCGGCGTGGGAGGGGAATGAGCAGTTCTTC
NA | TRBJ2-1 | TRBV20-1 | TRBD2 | CSAVAGAPQFF | TGCAGTGCGGTAGCGGGAGCACCGCAGTTCTTC
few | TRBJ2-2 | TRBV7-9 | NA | CASSLAGVDYRIAGELFF | TGTGCCAGCAGCTTAGCAGGCGTGGATTACAGGATCGCCGGGGAGCTGTTTTTT
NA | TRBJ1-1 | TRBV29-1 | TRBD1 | CSTRSGGTEAFF | TGCAGCACAAGATCAGGGGGAACTGAAGCTTTCTTT
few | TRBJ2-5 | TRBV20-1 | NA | CSAAGAETQYF | TGCAGTGCCGCGGGGGCAGAGACCCAGTACTTC
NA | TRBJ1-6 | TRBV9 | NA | CASSVVGINSPLHF | TGTGCCAGCAGCGTAGTCGGGATTAATTCGCCCCTCCACTTT
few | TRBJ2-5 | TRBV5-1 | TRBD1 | CASQGGQPLGQETQYF | TGCGCCTCCCAAGGGGGACAGCCCCTCGGGCAAGAGACCCAGTACTTC
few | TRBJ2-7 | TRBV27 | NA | CASSLGGGFYGQYF | TGTGCCAGCAGTTTAGGCGGGGGCTTCTACGGGCAGTACTTC
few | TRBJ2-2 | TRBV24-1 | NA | CATSGRKGTGELFF | TGTGCCACCAGTGGCCGAAAAGGGACCGGGGAGCTGTTTTTT
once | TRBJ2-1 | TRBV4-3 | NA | CASSQDSRTNSPYNAQFF | TGCGCCAGCAGCCAAGATTCCCGGACAAACTCCCCCTACAATGCGCAGTTCTTC
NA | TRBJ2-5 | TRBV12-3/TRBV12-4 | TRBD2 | CASSGTSDTRKYF | TGTGCCAGCAGTGGGACTAGCGATACAAGGAAGTACTTC
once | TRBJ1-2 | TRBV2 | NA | CASTPSWDLGRGYTF | TGTGCCAGCACCCCTTCTTGGGACTTGGGTAGGGGCTACACCTTC
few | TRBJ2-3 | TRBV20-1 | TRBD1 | CSARGDSRRVSDTQYF | TGCAGTGCTAGAGGGGACAGTCGAAGGGTGTCAGATACGCAGTATTTT
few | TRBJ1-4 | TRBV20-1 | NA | CSARHPLLPEEKLFF | TGCAGTGCTAGACATCCCCTTTTACCGGAAGAAAAACTGTTTTTT
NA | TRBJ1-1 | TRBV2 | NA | CASSEQATVNTEAFF | TGTGCCAGCAGTGAGCAGGCGACCGTAAACACTGAAGCTTTCTTT
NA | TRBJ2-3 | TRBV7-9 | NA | CASSLAAREVDTQYF | TGTGCCAGCAGCTTAGCGGCAAGGGAGGTAGATACGCAGTATTTT
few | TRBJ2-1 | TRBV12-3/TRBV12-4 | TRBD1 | CASSSPGTGIDEQFF | TGTGCCAGCAGTTCACCCGGGACAGGTATTGATGAGCAGTTCTTC
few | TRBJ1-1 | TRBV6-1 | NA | CAGKGSGTEAFF | TGTGCCGGCAAAGGGTCAGGGACTGAAGCTTTCTTT
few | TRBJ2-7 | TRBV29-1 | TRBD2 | CSVEGLAGTSYEQYF | TGCAGCGTTGAAGGACTAGCGGGAACCTCCTACGAGCAGTACTTC
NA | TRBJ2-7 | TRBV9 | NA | CASSVGPSSYEQYF | TGTGCCAGCAGCGTAGGACCGTCGTCCTACGAGCAGTACTTC
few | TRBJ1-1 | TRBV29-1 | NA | CSVGSLEGTEAFF | TGCAGCGTTGGGTCCCTGGAAGGCACTGAAGCTTTCTTT
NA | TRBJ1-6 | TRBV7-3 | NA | CASSPNTGNSPLHF | TGTGCCAGCAGCCCAAACACAGGGAACTCACCCCTCCACTTT
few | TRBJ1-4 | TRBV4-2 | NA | CASSQEDVDGRMNEKLFF | TGTGCCAGCAGCCAAGAGGACGTGGACGGGAGGATGAATGAAAAACTGTTTTTT
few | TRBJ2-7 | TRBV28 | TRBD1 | CTSSGDSYEQYF | TGTACCAGCAGTGGGGACAGCTACGAGCAGTACTTC
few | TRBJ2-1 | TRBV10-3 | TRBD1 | CAISESGQGVGNEQFF | TGTGCCATCAGTGAGTCGGGGCAGGGGGTCGGCAATGAGCAGTTCTTC
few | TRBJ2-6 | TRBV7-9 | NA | CASSLGSGGANVLTF | TGTGCCAGCAGCTTAGGGTCAGGAGGGGCCAACGTCCTGACTTTC
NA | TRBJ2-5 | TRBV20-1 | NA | CSASAPVETQYF | TGCAGTGCTAGTGCCCCGGTGGAGACCCAGTACTTC
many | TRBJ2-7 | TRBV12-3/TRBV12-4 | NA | CASSPGVTYEQYF | TGTGCCAGCAGTCCGGGGGTTACCTACGAGCAGTACTTC
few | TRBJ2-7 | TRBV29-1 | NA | CSVQTDGSYEQYF | TGCAGCGTCCAGACGGACGGCTCCTACGAGCAGTACTTC
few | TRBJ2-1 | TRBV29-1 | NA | CSSWPGLYNEQFF | TGCAGCTCTTGGCCGGGACTCTACAATGAGCAGTTCTTC
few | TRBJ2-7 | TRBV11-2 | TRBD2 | CASSSRLASGGYEQYF | TGTGCCAGCAGCTCCCGCTTGGCTAGCGGGGGCTACGAGCAGTACTTC
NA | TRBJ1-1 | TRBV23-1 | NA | CASSQPPQGRGEAFF | TGCGCCAGCAGTCAACCCCCCCAGGGGAGAGGCGAAGCTTTCTTT
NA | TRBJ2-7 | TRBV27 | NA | CASSLIRGYEQYF | TGTGCCAGCAGTTTAATCAGAGGCTACGAGCAGTACTTC